This T cell receptor (beta chain) emerged from a study of low-dose radiotherapy and immunotherapy resistance in tumors. From germline, CDR1 is LNHDA and CDR2 SQIVND (reference sequence). V shed 4 bases and J 9 bases; nucleotides not matched to a gene: 3. The CDR3 is 14 amino acids. This clonotype has ten or more counts. Time point defined: after trial treatment. Noted treatment: LDRT plus nivolumab, ipilimumab, low-dose cyclophosphamide and aspirin (RACIN trial). The donors' treatment consisted of nivolumab, ipilimumab, aspirin, low-dose cyclophosphamide and low-dose radiotherapy. TRAV and TRBV primers primed cDNA for both TCRalpha and TCRbeta. A constant-region primer paired with the V-primer adapter amplified TCRs over about 19 PCR cycles. TCRdb reprocessed the reads with MiXCR, giving one entry per CDR3 protein. This sample has roughly 100,000 distinct CDR3 sequences, with less than 25% found just once.

The genes are TRBV19 and TRBJ2-1, with 13 bases that match TRBD2. Sequences were derived from PBMCs, sampled after low-dose radiotherapy plus immunotherapy. The TCR originated in a male donor with prostate cancer. For the CDR3, the DNA is TGTGCCAGTAGTAAGACTAGCGGGGGGTTTGAGCAGTTCTTC. This sequence encodes CASSKTSGGFEQFF.